These 12 T cell receptor beta chains originate from one sample sequenced in a study of blood T cell repertoires in COVID-19 (dated by TCRdb to 2018 to 2020). The library was produced with the immunoSEQ multiplex PCR assay. TCRdb provides this immuneACCESS table in a form limited to in-frame rearrangements. Some clones are lacking; in checked studies, under half of them reflect an unresolved V gene, and why the rest are absent is not known. The sample contains about 220,000 clones, almost 85% of them found a single time. The top ten constitute around 2.5% of the sample. Sequencing used peripheral blood. The receptors shown here come from a woman in her 70s with COVID-19, enrolled during active disease.

This chain uses TRBV19 with TRBJ2-2; TRBD1 matches at 7 bases. The CDR3 is 14 amino acids. Germline CDR1 reads LNHDA; CDR2 reads SQIVND (reference sequence). V was clipped by 6 bases and J by 6 bases; unmatched bases: 7. CDR3 DNA sequence: TGTGCCAGTAGAAGTCCCGGGACAGCCGGGGAGCTGTTTTTT. Its translation is CASRSPGTAGELFF.

This chain uses TRBV6-2 or TRBV6-3 with TRBJ2-5; 12 positions match TRBD2. CDR1 and CDR2 (germline): MNHEY, SVGEGT. This CDR3 is 14 amino acids long. V shed 5 bases, J shed 4 bases, and the junction held 2 bases outside the gene matches. CDR3 sequence reads: CASSRTSGTETQYF. The CDR3 DNA reads TGTGCCAGCAGTCGGACTAGCGGGACAGAGACCCAGTACTTC.

The chain couples TRBV27 to TRBJ2-7; D is perhaps TRBD1 (6 bases). V shed 5 bases and J shed 4 bases, with 15 bases lying between them. This CDR3 contains 14 residues. Germline loops: CDR1 MNHEY, CDR2 SMNVEV (reference sequence). Here the CDR3 DNA reads TGTGCCAGCAGTATTAGGGACACGACGTACGAGCAGTACTTC. Translating it yields CASSIRDTTYEQYF.

This clone is a singleton in its sample. J is TRBJ2-7 and V is TRBV7-9; 8 positions agree with TRBD1. Germline values: CDR1 SEHNR, CDR2 FQNEAQ (reference sequence). This CDR3 is built from 17 residues. V lost 1 base, J lost 0 bases, and 8 bases stayed unmatched. CDR3 in amino acids: CASSLGRQGPNSYEQYF. The CDR3 nucleotides are TGTGCCAGCAGCTTAGGTCGACAGGGGCCCAACTCCTACGAGCAGTACTTC.

The gene calls are TRBV27 and TRBJ1-2, with TRBD1 matching over 10 bases. This CDR3 region has 14 residues. Germline assignment: CDR1 MNHEY and CDR2 SMNVEV (reference sequence). Germline trimming cut 6 bases from V and 1 base from J; bases unmatched to any gene: 2. DNA of the CDR3: TGTGCCAGCAGGGGGACAGGGGATAACTATGGCTACACCTTC. Protein: CASRGTGDNYGYTF.

This rearrangement joins TRBV19 to TRBJ1-5, with D maybe TRBD1 (5 bases). V gave up 5 bases and J gave up 0 bases, with 11 bases separating them. Germline loops: CDR1 LNHDA, CDR2 SQIVND (reference sequence). The CDR3 sequence is 15 residues long. CDR3 loop: CASSLTVLSNQPQHF. The CDR3 DNA reads as TGTGCCAGTAGTTTGACAGTACTTAGCAATCAGCCCCAGCATTTT.

The gene calls are TRBV7-2 and TRBJ1-2; TRBD1 agrees at 8 bases. V trimming: 4 bases; J trimming: 7 bases; junction bases outside the gene matches: 8. Germline V gene data show CDR1 as SGHTA and CDR2 as FQGNSA. The CDR3 spans 14 residues. The CDR3 DNA follows: TGTGCCAGCAGCTGGGGACAGGAGACTGGTGGCTACACCTTC. This gives the protein CASSWGQETGGYTF. The variable domain in full, completed from reference TRBV7-2 and TRBJ1-2, reads GAGVSQSPSNKVTEKGKDVELRCDPISGHTALYWYRQSLGQGLEFLIYFQGNSAPDKSGLPSDRFSAERTGGSVSTLTIQRTQQEDSAVYLCASSWGQETGGYTFGSGTRLTVV.

This clone was picked up one time. The chain links TRBV5-5 to TRBJ1-3, with TRBD1 matching over 11 bases. V lost 4 bases and J lost 3; bases outside the gene matches: 9. CDR1 and CDR2 from the germline V gene are SGHKS and YYEKEE (reference sequence). CDR3 size: 17 residues. The CDR3 is CASSAPGQGGSGNTIYF. The CDR3 bases are TGTGCCAGCAGCGCGCCGGGACAGGGGGGGAGTGGAAACACCATATATTTT.

This chain links TRBV19 with TRBJ2-3, with TRBD2 identical over 7 bases. The CDR3 runs 15 residues. Unmatched junction bases numbered 6, after V lost 6 bases and J lost 0 bases. CDR1 LNHDA and CDR2 SQIVND come from the germline V gene (reference sequence). CDR3 in amino acids: CASSLGLDSTDTQYF. The CDR3 DNA reads as TGTGCCAGTAGCCTCGGACTAGATAGCACAGATACGCAGTATTTT.

This chain links TRBV19 with TRBJ1-4, with a possible D match to TRBD1 (5 bases). The ends were cut back, 7 bases at V and 12 bases at J, with 18 bases in the middle. This CDR3 comprises 13 residues. Germline values: CDR1 LNHDA, CDR2 SQIVND (reference sequence). CDR3 sequence: CASNPGPSGELFF. In nucleotides, the CDR3 is TGTGCCAGTAACCCCGGCCCCTCGGGGGAACTGTTTTTT.

J is TRBJ2-1 and V is TRBV7-9; D may be TRBD2 (6 bases). The V gene's germline CDR1 is SEHNR and CDR2 FQNEAQ (reference sequence). This CDR3 spans 16 amino acids. Trimming took off 1 base at V and 4 bases at J, with 14 bases between the two ends. CDR3 region: CASSLGLGGVYNEQFF. For the CDR3, the DNA is TGTGCCAGCAGCTTAGGGTTGGGAGGAGTTTACAATGAGCAGTTCTTC.

This rearrangement joins TRBV7-3 to TRBJ1-1; 7 bases agree with TRBD1. This CDR3 has 14 amino acids. CDR1 is SGHTA and CDR2 is FQGTGA in the germline V gene. J gave up 5 bases and V 1 base, and 4 bases lay outside the gene matches. Here the CDR3 reads CASSLRDSRTEAFF. The CDR3 DNA reads TGTGCCAGCAGCTTAAGGGACAGTCGGACTGAAGCTTTCTTT.